These 8 T cell receptor beta chains originate from one sample sequenced in a study of cytotoxic CD8 clonotypes in ibrutinib-treated CLL. Generated by immunoSEQ multiplex PCR, the TCRdb table keeps only in-frame clones and is missing some. The repertoire holds over 100,000 clones, with over 75% as singletons. This specimen was PBMCs, taken after 24 months of ibrutinib treatment. The origin of the receptors is a human donor with chronic lymphocytic leukemia.

In its sample, this clone was seen many times. In the same sample, other DNA sequences code for this CDR3. This chain uses TRBV18 with TRBJ1-2; D is unresolved. The germline V gene has CDR1 KGHSH and CDR2 LQKENI. Trimming shortened V by 2 bases and J by 0 bases, and 4 bases separated the two germline ends. This CDR3 region has 13 residues. CDR3 sequence (DNA): TGTGCCAGCTCACCAGAGGCTAACTATGGCTACACCTTC. Translation gives CASSPEANYGYTF.

The chain uses TRBV7-3 and TRBJ2-3, with 13 bases matching TRBD2. The CDR3 runs 17 residues. CDR1 and CDR2 (germline): SGHTA, FQGTGA. V was clipped by 4 bases and J by 4 bases; unmatched bases: 8. Here the CDR3 DNA reads TGTGCCAGCAGCTCAGGGACTAGCGGGAACGGTGCAGATACGCAGTATTTT. Translation: CASSSGTSGNGADTQYF.

This sequence joins TRBV2 and TRBJ2-5; D is uncertain. The V end was cut by 4 bases, the J end by 5 bases, with 5 bases between. The CDR3 loop spans 11 amino acids. The germline gives CDR1 SNHLY, CDR2 FYNNEI. In DNA, the CDR3 is TGTGCCAGCAGTGTTCGTGAGACCCAGTACTTC. Its protein product is CASSVRETQYF. Supplemented by reference TRBV2 and TRBJ2-5, the full variable domain reads EPEVTQTPSHQVTQMGQEVILRCVPISNHLYFYWYRQILGQKVEFLVSFYNNEISEKSEIFDDQFSVERPDGSNFTLKIRSTKLEDSAMYFCASSVRETQYFGPGTRLLVL.

The genes are TRBV28 and TRBJ1-4; unclear D gene. Per germline, CDR1 MDHEN and CDR2 SYDVKM. The CDR3 runs 11 residues. Trimming pared 3 bases from V and 7 bases from J, leaving 3 bases between. The CDR3 DNA is TGTGCCAGCAGTTTTATTGAAAAACTGTTTTTT. This sequence encodes CASSFIEKLFF.

J is TRBJ1-5 and V is TRBV6-6, with 11 bases identical to TRBD1. CDR1 MNHNY and CDR2 SVGAGI come from the germline V gene (reference sequence). After removal of 5 bases from V and 4 bases from J, the junction contained 4 bases not matched to a gene. The length of the CDR3 is 15 residues. DNA of the CDR3: TGTGCCAGCAGTCGCCGGGACAGGGGGAATCAGCCCCAGCATTTT. It yields the protein CASSRRDRGNQPQHF.

This clone has a single count. The gene calls are TRBV11-2 and TRBJ1-2; weak D call: TRBD1 (5 bases). Germline V gives CDR1 SGHAT, CDR2 FQNNGV. There are 12 residues in the CDR3. Trimming pared 7 bases from V and 7 bases from J, leaving 13 bases between. This CDR3 reads CASKPGGVGYTF. Here the CDR3 DNA reads TGTGCCAGCAAGCCGGGGGGGGTTGGCTACACCTTC.

V is TRBV28 and J is TRBJ1-4; 8 bases match TRBD1. The CDR3 runs to 14 residues. J gave up 7 bases and V 6 bases, and 7 bases lay outside the gene matches. Looked up from germline, CDR1 is MDHEN and CDR2 is SYDVKM. CDR3 amino acids: CASRPTGVIEKLFF. CDR3 nucleotide sequence: TGTGCCAGCAGACCGACAGGGGTGATTGAAAAACTGTTTTTT.

This clone was counted once. The chain uses TRBV11-1 and TRBJ2-1, with 8 bases matching TRBD1. The germline CDR1 and CDR2 sequences are SGHAT and FQDESV (reference sequence). The V segment lost 8 bases and the J segment 6 bases; nucleotides outside the gene matches: 6. This CDR3 has 13 amino acids. Written as DNA, the CDR3 is TGTGCCAGCGCGTGGACAGGGAGCAATGAGCAGTTCTTC. This translates into CASAWTGSNEQFF.